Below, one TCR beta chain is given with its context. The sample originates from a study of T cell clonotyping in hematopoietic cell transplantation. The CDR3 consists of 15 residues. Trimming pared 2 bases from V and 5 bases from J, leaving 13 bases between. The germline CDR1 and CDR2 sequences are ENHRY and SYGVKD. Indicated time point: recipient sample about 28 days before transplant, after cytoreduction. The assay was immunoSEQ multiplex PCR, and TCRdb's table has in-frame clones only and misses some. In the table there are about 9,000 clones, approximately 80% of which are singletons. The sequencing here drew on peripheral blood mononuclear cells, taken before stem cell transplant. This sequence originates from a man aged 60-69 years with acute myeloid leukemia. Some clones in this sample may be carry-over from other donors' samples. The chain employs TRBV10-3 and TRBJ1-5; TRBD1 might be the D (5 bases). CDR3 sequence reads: CAISEAQGFDQPQHF. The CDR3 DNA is TGTGCCATCAGTGAGGCGCAGGGTTTTGATCAGCCCCAGCATTTT.